The sequence of this T cell receptor beta chain was determined in a study of blood T cell repertoires in COVID-19 (dated by TCRdb to the early 2020s). Describing the broader study: Collaborator samples came from the United States, Italy and Spain and covered acute and convalescent phases of COVID-19. The repertoires were released in a freely available public database intended as a resource for research on the immune response to SARS-CoV-2. The samples were drawn from the first 160 participants of the ongoing ImmuneRACE study and from roughly 1,300 subjects provided by 6 global collaborators. A de-identified subject ID, COVID-19 status, age in years and sex were almost always included in the sample metadata. Deeply sampled blood TCRbeta repertoires from subjects exposed to, actively infected with, or recovered from COVID-19 were included in the dataset. Where available, HLA class I and class II types were taken from metadata supplied by the sample provider and were not determined by assay-based typing. The prospective study material was composed of cDNA or gDNA derived from T cells, B-cell-depleted T cells, or PBMCs. Overall results and qualifications from the work: Clinical and demographic metadata were provided uncurated, with the amount varying by source and participant.

Whole blood was collected in K2EDTA tubes by collaborating institutions according to the institutions' own protocols. For TCRbeta analysis, collaborator samples were shipped as frozen whole blood, as isolated PBMCs, or as DNA extracted from either sample type. V is shortened by 4 bases, J by 4 bases, and the region joining them spans 8 bases. Based on the germline V gene, the CDR1 and CDR2 sequences are MNHEY and SVGAGI. From its cysteine to its phenylalanine, the CDR3 spans 13 amino acids. Here the CDR3 DNA is all that survives: 39 bases in frame from base 1. TCRbeta CDR3 regions were amplified from genomic DNA by means of the immunoSEQ Assay, a bias-controlled multiplex PCR. The original pipeline was this. The number of nucleated cells in each sample was estimated by amplification of reference gene primers within the assay. To quantify the absolute abundance of each unique TCRbeta CDR3 rearrangement, sequence reads were collapsed and filtered. For each sample, productive Simpson clonality was calculated as the square root of Simpson's diversity index over productive rearrangements. What TCRdb holds here is the immuneACCESS table cut down to in-frame rearrangements. Part of the clones is not present; checked against another copy, under half of the missing clones reflect an unresolved V gene, and the others are unexplained. V and J calls and clone size are given by that table; D and trimming were obtained from the DNA. The sample profile shows over 75,000 clones; around 79% of them were found once. Approximately 15% of the sample is taken by the ten largest.

This clone was seen repeatedly, ten times or more. The clone's antigen remains unknown. No per-base quality is available; no much larger clone lies one base away. The sample comprised peripheral blood. The rearranged chain carries TRBV6-5 and TRBJ1-5; TRBD1 is possibly the D segment (5 matching bases). The TCR was taken from a human donor in a cohort sampled during active COVID-19. The bases read TGTGCCAGCAGTTCAGGGTCGAATCAGCCCCAGCATTTT. The translation is CASSSGSNQPQHF.